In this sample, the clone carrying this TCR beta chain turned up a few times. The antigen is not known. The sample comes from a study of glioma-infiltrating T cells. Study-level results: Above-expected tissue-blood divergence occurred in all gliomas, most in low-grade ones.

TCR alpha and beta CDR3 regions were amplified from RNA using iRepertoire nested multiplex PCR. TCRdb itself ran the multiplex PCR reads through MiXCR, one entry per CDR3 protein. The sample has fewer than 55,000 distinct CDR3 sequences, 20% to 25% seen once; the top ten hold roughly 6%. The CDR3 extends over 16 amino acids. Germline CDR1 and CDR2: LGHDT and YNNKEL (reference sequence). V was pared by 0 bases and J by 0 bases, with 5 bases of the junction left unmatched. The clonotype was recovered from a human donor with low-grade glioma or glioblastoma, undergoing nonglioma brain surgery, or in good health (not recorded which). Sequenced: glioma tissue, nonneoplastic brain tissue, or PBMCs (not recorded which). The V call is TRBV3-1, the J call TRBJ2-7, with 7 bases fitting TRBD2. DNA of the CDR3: TGTGCCAGCAGCCAAGACTACCCTAGCGGCTCCTACGAGCAGTACTTC. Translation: CASSQDYPSGSYEQYF.